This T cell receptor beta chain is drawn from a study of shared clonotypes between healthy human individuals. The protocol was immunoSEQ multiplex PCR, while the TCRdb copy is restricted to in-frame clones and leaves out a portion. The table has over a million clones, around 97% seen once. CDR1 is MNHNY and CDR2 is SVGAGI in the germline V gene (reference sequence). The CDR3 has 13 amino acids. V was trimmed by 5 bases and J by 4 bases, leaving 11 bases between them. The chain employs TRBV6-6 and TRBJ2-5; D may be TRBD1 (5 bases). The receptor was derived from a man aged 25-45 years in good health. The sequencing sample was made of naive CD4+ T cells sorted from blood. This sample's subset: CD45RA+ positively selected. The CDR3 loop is CASSPPQGETQYF. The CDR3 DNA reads TGTGCCAGCAGTCCCCCCCAGGGAGAGACCCAGTACTTC.